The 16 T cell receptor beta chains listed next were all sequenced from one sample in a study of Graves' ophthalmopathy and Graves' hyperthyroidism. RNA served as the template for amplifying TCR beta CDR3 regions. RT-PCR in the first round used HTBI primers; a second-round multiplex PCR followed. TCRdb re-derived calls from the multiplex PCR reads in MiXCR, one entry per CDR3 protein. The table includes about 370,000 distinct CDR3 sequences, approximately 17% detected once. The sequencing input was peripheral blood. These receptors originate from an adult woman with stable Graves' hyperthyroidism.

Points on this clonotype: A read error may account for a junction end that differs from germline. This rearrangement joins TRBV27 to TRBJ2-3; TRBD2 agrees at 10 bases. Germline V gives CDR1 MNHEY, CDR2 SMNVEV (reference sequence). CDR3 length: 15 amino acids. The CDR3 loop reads CASRLAGVVTDTQYF. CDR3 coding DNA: TGTGCCAGCAGGCTAGCGGGAGTTGTGACAGATACGCAGTACTTT.

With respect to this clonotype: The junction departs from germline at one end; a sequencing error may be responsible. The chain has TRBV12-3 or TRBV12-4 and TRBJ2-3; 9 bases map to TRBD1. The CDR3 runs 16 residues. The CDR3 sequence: CASSLGQGNPTDTQSF. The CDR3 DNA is TGTGCCAGCAGTTTGGGACAGGGAAACCCCACAGATACGCAGTCTTTT.

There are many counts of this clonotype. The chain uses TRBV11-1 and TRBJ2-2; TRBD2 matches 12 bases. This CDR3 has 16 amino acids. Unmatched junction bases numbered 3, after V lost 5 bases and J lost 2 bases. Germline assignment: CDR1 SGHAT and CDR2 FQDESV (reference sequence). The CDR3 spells CASSKTSGGNTGELFF. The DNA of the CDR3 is TGTGCCAGCAGCAAGACTAGCGGGGGCAACACCGGGGAGCTGTTTTTT.

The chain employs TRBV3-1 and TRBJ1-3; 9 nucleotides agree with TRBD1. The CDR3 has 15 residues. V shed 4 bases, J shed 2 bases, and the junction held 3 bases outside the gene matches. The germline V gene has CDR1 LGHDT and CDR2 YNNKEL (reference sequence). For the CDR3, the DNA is TGTGCCAGCAGCCCACAGGGGGCGGCTGGAAACACCATATATTTT. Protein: CASSPQGAAGNTIYF.

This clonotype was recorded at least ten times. The CDR3, as DNA: TGTGCCAGCAGTTACCTCGGACAGGGGGCGAGAGAGCAGTACTTC. Protein: CASSYLGQGAREQYF. This chain links TRBV12-3 or TRBV12-4 with TRBJ2-7; 11 nucleotides line up with TRBD1. With V trimmed by 4 bases and J by 7 bases, 9 bases remained unmatched. The CDR3 consists of 15 residues.

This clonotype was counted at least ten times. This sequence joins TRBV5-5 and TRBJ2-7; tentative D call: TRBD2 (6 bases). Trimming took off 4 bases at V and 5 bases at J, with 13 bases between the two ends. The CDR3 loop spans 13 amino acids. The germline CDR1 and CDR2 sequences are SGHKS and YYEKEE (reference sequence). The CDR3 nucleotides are TGTGCCAGCAGCCGGGACGGAGGGGACGAGCAGTACTTC. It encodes CASSRDGGDEQYF.

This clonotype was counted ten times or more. Here the CDR3 reads CASSPAGTPKETQYF. For the CDR3, the DNA is TGCGCCAGCAGCCCCGCGGGGACCCCAAAAGAGACCCAGTACTTC. The chain joins TRBV4-1 to TRBJ2-5; D is perhaps TRBD2 (6 bases). The length of the CDR3 is 15 residues. V was clipped by 4 bases and J by 3 bases, with 15 bases between them. Looked up from germline, CDR1 is MGHRA and CDR2 is YSYEKL.

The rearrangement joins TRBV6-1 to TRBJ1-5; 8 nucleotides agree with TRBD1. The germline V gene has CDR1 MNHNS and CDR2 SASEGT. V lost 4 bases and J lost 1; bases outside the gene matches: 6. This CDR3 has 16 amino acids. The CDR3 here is CASSARQGPSNQPQHF. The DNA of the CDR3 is TGTGCCAGCAGTGCGCGACAGGGGCCGAGCAATCAGCCCCAGCATTTT.

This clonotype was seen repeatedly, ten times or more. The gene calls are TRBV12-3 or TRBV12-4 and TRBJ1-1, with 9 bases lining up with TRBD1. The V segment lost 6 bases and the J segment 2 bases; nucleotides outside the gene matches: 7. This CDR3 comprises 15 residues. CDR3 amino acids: CASRPPGQGNTEAFF. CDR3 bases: TGTGCCAGCAGACCCCCGGGACAGGGAAACACTGAAGCTTTCTTT.

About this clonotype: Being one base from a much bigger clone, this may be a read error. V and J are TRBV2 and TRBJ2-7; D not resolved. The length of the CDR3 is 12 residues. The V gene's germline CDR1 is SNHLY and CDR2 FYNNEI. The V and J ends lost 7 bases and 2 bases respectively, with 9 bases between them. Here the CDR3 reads CASIYQAYEQYF. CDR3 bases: TGTGCCAGCATATACCAGGCCTACGAGCAGTACTTC.

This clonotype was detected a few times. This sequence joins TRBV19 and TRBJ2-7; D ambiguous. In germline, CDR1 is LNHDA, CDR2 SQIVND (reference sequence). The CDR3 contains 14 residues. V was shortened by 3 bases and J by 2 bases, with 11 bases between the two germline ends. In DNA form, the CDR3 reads TGTGCCAGTAGTATTGGGCCGCGTACCTACGAGCAGTACTTC. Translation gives CASSIGPRTYEQYF.

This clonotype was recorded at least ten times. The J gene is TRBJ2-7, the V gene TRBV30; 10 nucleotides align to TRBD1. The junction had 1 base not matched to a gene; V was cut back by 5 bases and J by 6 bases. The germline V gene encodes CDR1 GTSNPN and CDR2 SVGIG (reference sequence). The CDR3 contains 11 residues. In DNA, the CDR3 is TGTGCCTGGGGACAGGGGGGCGAGCAGTACTTC. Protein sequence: CAWGQGGEQYF.

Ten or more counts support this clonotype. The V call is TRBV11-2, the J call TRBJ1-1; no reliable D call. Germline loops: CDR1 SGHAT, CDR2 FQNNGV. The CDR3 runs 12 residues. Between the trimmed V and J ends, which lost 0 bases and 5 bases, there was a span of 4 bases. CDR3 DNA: TGTGCCAGCAGCTTAGATTTGACTGAAGCTTTCTTT. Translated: CASSLDLTEAFF.

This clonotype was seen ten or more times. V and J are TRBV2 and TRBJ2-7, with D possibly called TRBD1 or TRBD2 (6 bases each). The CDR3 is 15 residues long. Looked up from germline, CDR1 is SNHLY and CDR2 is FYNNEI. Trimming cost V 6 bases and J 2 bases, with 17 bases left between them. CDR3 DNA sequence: TGTGCCAGCAGCAGGGGTGGGGGGCTAGCCTACGAGCAGTACTTC. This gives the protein CASSRGGGLAYEQYF. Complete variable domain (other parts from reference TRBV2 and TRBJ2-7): EPEVTQTPSHQVTQMGQEVILRCVPISNHLYFYWYRQILGQKVEFLVSFYNNEISEKSEIFDDQFSVERPDGSNFTLKIRSTKLEDSAMYFCASSRGGGLAYEQYFGPGTRLTVT.

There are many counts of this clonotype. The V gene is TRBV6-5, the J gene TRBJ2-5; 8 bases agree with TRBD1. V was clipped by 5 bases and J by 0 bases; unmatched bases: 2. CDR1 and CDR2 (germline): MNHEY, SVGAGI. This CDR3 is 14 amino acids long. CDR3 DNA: TGTGCCAGCAGTCAGACAGGGGACCAAGAGACCCAGTACTTC. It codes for CASSQTGDQETQYF.

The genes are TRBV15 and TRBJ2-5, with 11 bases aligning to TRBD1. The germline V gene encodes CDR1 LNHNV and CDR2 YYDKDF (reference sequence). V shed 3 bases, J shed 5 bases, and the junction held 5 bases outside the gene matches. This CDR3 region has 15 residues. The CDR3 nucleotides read TGTGCCACCAGCAGGGACAGGGGGCCGGGGGAGACCCAGTACTTC. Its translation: CATSRDRGPGETQYF.